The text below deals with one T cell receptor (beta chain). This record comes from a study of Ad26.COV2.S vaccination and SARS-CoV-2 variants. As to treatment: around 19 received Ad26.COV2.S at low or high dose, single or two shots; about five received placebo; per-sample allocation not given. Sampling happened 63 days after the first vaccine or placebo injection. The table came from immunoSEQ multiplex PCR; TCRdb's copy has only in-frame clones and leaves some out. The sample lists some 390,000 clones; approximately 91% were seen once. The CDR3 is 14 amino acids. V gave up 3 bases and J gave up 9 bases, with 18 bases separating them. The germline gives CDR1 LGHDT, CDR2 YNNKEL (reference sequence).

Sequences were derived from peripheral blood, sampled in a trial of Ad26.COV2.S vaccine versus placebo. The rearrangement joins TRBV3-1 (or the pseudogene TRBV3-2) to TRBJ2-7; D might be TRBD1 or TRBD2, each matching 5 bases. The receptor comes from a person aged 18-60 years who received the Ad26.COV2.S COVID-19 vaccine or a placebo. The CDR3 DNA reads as TGTGCCAGCAGCCAGGGGGACCGGGAAGTACGGCAGTACTTC. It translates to CASSQGDREVRQYF.